The text below deals with one T cell receptor beta chain. Its recognized antigen is unknown. One base away there is no much larger clone; base qualities are not given. Each collaborating institution followed its own protocols to collect whole blood in K2EDTA tubes. For TCRbeta analysis, collaborator samples were shipped as frozen whole blood, as isolated PBMCs, or as DNA extracted from either sample type. The data were taken from a study of blood T cell repertoires in COVID-19 (dated by TCRdb to 2018 to 2020). About the full investigation: The collaborator samples originated in the United States, Italy and Spain and spanned the acute and convalescent phases of COVID-19. The material from the prospective study consisted of cDNA or gDNA derived from T cells, B-cell-depleted T cells, or PBMCs. Deeply sampled blood TCRbeta repertoires from subjects exposed to, actively infected with, or recovered from COVID-19 were included in the dataset. The repertoires were released in a freely available public database meant as a resource for research on the immune response to SARS-CoV-2. The samples were drawn from two sources: the first 160 participants of the ongoing ImmuneRACE study, and some 1,300 subjects contributed by 6 global collaborators. The sample metadata nearly always contained a de-identified subject ID, COVID-19 status, age in years and sex. Where HLA class I and class II types were available, the types were taken from metadata supplied by the sample provider, not from assay-based typing. Findings and caveats that apply to the study as a whole: The amount of clinical and demographic metadata varied by source and participant and was provided uncurated.

TCRbeta CDR3 regions were amplified from genomic DNA using the immunoSEQ Assay, a bias-controlled multiplex PCR. The source study handled its data this way. The number of nucleated cells in each sample was estimated from the amplification of reference gene primers within the assay. To quantify the absolute abundance of each unique TCRbeta CDR3 rearrangement, sequence reads were collapsed and filtered. For each sample, productive Simpson clonality was calculated as the square root of Simpson's diversity index over productive rearrangements. The clones in this table, taken by TCRdb from immuneACCESS, are in-frame only. Not every clone is retained; where verified, under half of the shortfall comes from an unresolved V gene, and the cause of the rest is unknown. D and trimming were read from the DNA, whereas the V and J calls and clone size are those reported in that table. The sample table holds approximately 82,000 clones, of which 65% to 85% were seen once. 15% to 20% of the sample is taken by the ten largest.

Per the germline V gene, SGHTA is the CDR1 and FQGNSA is the CDR2. The CDR3, cysteine through phenylalanine, is 14 amino acids long. Of the read, only the CDR3 DNA is kept; its 42 bases are in frame from base 1. Relative to germline, V is missing 4 bases and J is missing 10 bases, with 11 bases of the junction outside any gene match. Here the chain combines TRBV7-2 and TRBJ1-1, with 8 bases in between that match TRBD1. This receptor was identified in a woman aged 60-70 years with acute or convalescent COVID-19. Sequencing input: peripheral blood. Here the CDR3 is given as CASSSRTGLLRAFF. The bases read TGTGCCAGCAGCTCACGGACAGGGCTTCTTCGAGCTTTCTTT.